The following is a T cell receptor beta chain sequence with its context. Antigen unknown. The sample is drawn from a study of OX40 agonist ivuxolimab in advanced cancers. Study-level information: At roughly 83% male, the cohort had a mean age of about 60 years, ranging from about 20 to 90. Patients with prior anti-PD-1, anti-PD-L1 or anti-CTLA-4 therapy were eligible; 40% had some. Broader study findings: CD8+ T cells showed, on average, more clonal expansion than CD4+ cells. Several nonresponders also turned out to have low normalized T-cell clonal expansion.

The CDR3 sequence is 16 residues long. CDR1 is SGHRS and CDR2 is YFSETQ in the germline V gene. Trimming stripped 5 bases from V and 2 bases from J, with 14 bases between. Only in-frame clones appear in the TCRdb table, and some are missing; sequencing was by immunoSEQ multiplex PCR. The table includes some 64,000 clones, about 87% detected once. V usage is TRBV5-1 and J usage is TRBJ2-6; D not certain. The TCR was taken from an adult with an advanced solid tumor such as melanoma, head and neck, liver or kidney cancer. The sequencing used CD4+ or CD8+ T cells sorted from blood, collected in a trial of the OX40 agonist ivuxolimab. The CDR3 reads CASSKEYAPGANVLTF. The CDR3 nucleotides are TGCGCCAGCAGTAAAGAATACGCACCTGGGGCCAACGTCCTGACTTTC.